Shown below are 31 T cell receptor beta chains from a single sample sequenced in a study of blood T cell repertoires in COVID-19. Here immunoSEQ multiplex PCR was the method, and the copy in TCRdb shows in-frame clones only, minus some. The sample carries roughly 300,000 clones, approximately 90% recorded once. Sequenced input: peripheral blood. The receptors were gathered from a woman aged 25 to 39 with COVID-19, enrolled during active disease.

The CDR3 loop reads CASSSGTKYGYTF. The CDR3 nucleotides are TGTGCCAGCAGTTCCGGGACAAAATATGGCTACACCTTC. The chain combines TRBV12-3 or TRBV12-4 with TRBJ1-2, with D possibly TRBD1 on 6 matching bases. V lost 4 bases to trimming and J lost 5 bases, with 11 bases between them. The length of the CDR3 is 13 residues.

The CDR3 coding sequence is TGTGCCAGCAGCCAGAGGAGGAGCCTGAACACTGAAGCTTTCTTT. This encodes CASSQRRSLNTEAFF. The chain combines TRBV3-1 (or the pseudogene TRBV3-2) with TRBJ1-1; no reliable D call. The germline V and J ends were trimmed by 3 bases and 0 bases, with 11 bases remaining between them. This CDR3 contains 15 residues. The germline CDR1 and CDR2 sequences are LGHDT and YNNKEL (reference sequence).

The genes are TRBV10-1 and TRBJ2-3; D unresolved. The CDR3 contains 12 residues. Germline-derived CDR1 and CDR2 are WNHNN and SYGVQD (reference sequence). The V and J ends lost 4 bases and 0 bases respectively, with 2 bases between them. The CDR3, as DNA: TGCGCCAGCAGTGCTAGCACAGATACGCAGTATTTT. Translation gives CASSASTDTQYF.

Only one count was recorded for this clone. The chain recombines TRBV19 with TRBJ2-7; 10 bases are a match to TRBD1. The V and J ends lost 4 bases and 5 bases, in that order; junction bases with no gene match: 8. The CDR3 has 15 residues. Germline CDR1 is LNHDA and CDR2 is SQIVND (reference sequence). CDR3 nucleotides: TGTGCCAGTAGTACATCCGGGACAGGGGACAACGAGCAGTACTTC. It encodes CASSTSGTGDNEQYF.

The chain uses TRBV27 and TRBJ1-1; a weak D match, TRBD1 (6 bases). Germline CDR1 is MNHEY and CDR2 is SMNVEV (reference sequence). The V gene lost 6 bases and the J gene lost 4 bases, with 15 bases spanning the gap. The CDR3 is 14 residues long. The CDR3 reads CASSPTGRVTEAFF. CDR3 sequence (DNA): TGTGCCAGCAGCCCCACAGGGAGGGTCACTGAAGCTTTCTTT.

The CDR3 reads CASKEGGKETQYF. CDR3 nucleotides: TGTGCCAGTAAAGAGGGAGGGAAAGAGACCCAGTACTTC. The chain has TRBV19 and TRBJ2-5; TRBD2 agrees at 7 bases. Germline V gene lookup returns CDR1 LNHDA and CDR2 SQIVND (reference sequence). J gave up 3 bases and V 7 bases, and 5 bases lay outside the gene matches. The CDR3 covers 13 residues. The full variable domain, rest sourced from reference TRBV19 and TRBJ2-5, is DGGITQSPKYLFRKEGQNVTLSCEQNLNHDAMYWYRQDPGQGLRLIYYSQIVNDFQKGDIAEGYSVSREKKESFPLTVTSAQKNPTAFYLCASKEGGKETQYFGPGTRLLVL.

This chain uses TRBV19 with TRBJ1-2, with D unclear. The germline V and J ends were trimmed by 8 bases and 2 bases, with 9 bases remaining between them. The CDR3 spans 12 residues. Germline V gene lookup returns CDR1 LNHDA and CDR2 SQIVND (reference sequence). For the CDR3, the DNA is TGTGCCAGTGAGGGCAGCAACTATGGCTACACCTTC. Protein: CASEGSNYGYTF.

The genes are TRBV5-1 and TRBJ1-1; D gene unclear. Trimming took off 0 bases at V and 1 base at J, with 10 bases between the two ends. CDR3 length equals 15 residues. CDR1 SGHRS and CDR2 YFSETQ come from the germline V gene. CDR3 region: CASSLAGYRNTEAFF. The CDR3 coding sequence is TGCGCCAGCAGCTTGGCCGGGTACCGGAACACTGAAGCTTTCTTT.

V usage is TRBV28 and J usage is TRBJ1-5, with 7 bases aligning to TRBD1. Germline trimming cut 6 bases from V and 5 bases from J; bases unmatched to any gene: 4. CDR3 size: 13 residues. Germline V lookup: CDR1 MDHEN, CDR2 SYDVKM. CDR3 sequence reads: CASRQGVHQPQHF. In DNA form, the CDR3 reads TGTGCCAGCAGGCAGGGGGTCCATCAGCCCCAGCATTTT.

The genes are TRBV29-1 and TRBJ1-2; TRBD1 might be the D (5 bases). CDR3 length: 12 amino acids. Germline lookup yields CDR1 SQVTM and CDR2 ANQGSEA. Between the trimmed V and J ends, which lost 6 bases and 4 bases, there was a span of 12 bases. The CDR3 loop reads CSVGGGVYGYTF. For the CDR3, the DNA is TGCAGCGTCGGGGGGGGTGTCTATGGCTACACCTTC.

CDR3 sequence reads: CASSYSTGSGANVLTF. The CDR3 bases are TGTGCCAGCAGTTACTCGACAGGCTCTGGGGCCAACGTCCTGACTTTC. The rearrangement uses TRBV6-5 and TRBJ2-6; D perhaps matches TRBD1 (6 bases). The CDR3 contains 16 residues. Germline loops: CDR1 MNHEY, CDR2 SVGAGI. The V end was cut by 0 bases, the J end by 0 bases, with 6 bases between.

This clone was seen just once. The chain joins TRBV6-6 to TRBJ1-1, with TRBD1 as a possible D gene (5 bases). There are 11 residues in the CDR3. Trimming took off 2 bases at V and 8 bases at J, with 6 bases between the two ends. The germline V gene encodes CDR1 MNHNY and CDR2 SVGAGI (reference sequence). The CDR3 spells CASSYDSEAFF. For the CDR3, the DNA is TGTGCCAGCAGTTACGACAGCGAAGCTTTCTTT.

As to this clone: The same CDR3 is also encoded by other DNA sequences in this sample. The chain combines TRBV18 with TRBJ1-1; TRBD1 matches at 8 bases. This CDR3 has 15 residues. Trimming cost V 3 bases and J 1 base; bases outside gene matches: 4. Germline CDR1 and CDR2: KGHSH and LQKENI. The CDR3 sequence is CASSPQTGANTEAFF. In DNA form, the CDR3 reads TGTGCCAGCTCACCTCAGACAGGGGCGAACACTGAAGCTTTCTTT.

The rearrangement joins TRBV5-5 to TRBJ2-7; 10 positions agree with TRBD2. The CDR3 has 14 residues. V gave up 0 bases and J gave up 6 bases; unmatched junction bases: 3. From germline, CDR1 is SGHKS and CDR2 YYEKEE (reference sequence). CDR3 DNA sequence: TGTGCCAGCAGCTTGGTACTAGCGGGACCCGAGCAGTACTTC. Translation gives CASSLVLAGPEQYF.

The rearrangement joins TRBV2 to TRBJ2-3, with TRBD2 matching 10 bases. This CDR3 is built from 15 residues. Germline CDR1 reads SNHLY; CDR2 reads FYNNEI. V trimming: 4 bases; J trimming: 4 bases; junction bases outside the gene matches: 5. The CDR3 DNA sequence: TGTGCCAGCAGTGCTAGCGGGAGCCGGGCAGATACGCAGTATTTT. Its translation is CASSASGSRADTQYF.

The J gene is TRBJ2-7, the V gene TRBV19; D is possibly TRBD1 (5 bases). The CDR3 sequence is 13 residues long. V lost 4 bases, J lost 3 bases, and 10 bases lay in between. Germline assignment: CDR1 LNHDA and CDR2 SQIVND (reference sequence). Here the CDR3 DNA reads TGTGCCAGTAGTAAAGACAGACTCTACGAGCAGTACTTC. Protein: CASSKDRLYEQYF.

Here the CDR3 reads CASSLSRGQGYEQYF. DNA for the CDR3: TGTGCCAGCAGTTTATCGAGGGGACAGGGCTACGAGCAGTACTTC. V gene TRBV27 combines with J gene TRBJ2-7; TRBD1 matches 9 bases. The germline gives CDR1 MNHEY, CDR2 SMNVEV (reference sequence). J lost 3 bases, V lost 0 bases, and 3 bases had no gene match. The CDR3 length is 15 residues.

The gene calls are TRBV13 and TRBJ2-3; 7 bases agree with TRBD2. V shed 3 bases, J shed 5 bases, and the junction held 8 bases outside the gene matches. This CDR3 comprises 15 residues. Germline V lookup: CDR1 PRHDT, CDR2 FYEKMQ (reference sequence). The CDR3 is CASSFRGLGRDTQYF. Written as DNA, the CDR3 is TGTGCCAGCAGCTTCCGAGGACTAGGTCGAGATACGCAGTATTTT.

The chain joins TRBV12-3 or TRBV12-4 to TRBJ1-2; 8 bases fit TRBD1. Trimming removed 6 bases from V and 7 bases from J; junction bases left unmatched: 4. CDR3 size: 12 residues. The CDR3 bases are TGTGCCAGCAGGACAGGGGTGAGTGGCTACACCTTC. This encodes CASRTGVSGYTF.

The chain couples TRBV5-1 to TRBJ2-3; D not resolved. Germline V gives CDR1 SGHRS, CDR2 YFSETQ. Trimming removed 0 bases from V and 1 base from J, with 9 bases in between. This CDR3 has 15 residues. The CDR3 spells CASSLVGSRTDTQYF. As DNA, the CDR3 is TGCGCCAGCAGCTTGGTTGGCAGTCGCACAGATACGCAGTATTTT.

Comment on this clone: Other DNA sequences in the sample encode the same CDR3. This chain uses TRBV18 with TRBJ2-2; no clear D. The CDR3 length is 12 residues. The V gene lost 3 bases and the J gene lost 4 bases, with 3 bases spanning the gap. Germline CDR1 is KGHSH and CDR2 is LQKENI. The CDR3 DNA sequence: TGTGCCAGCTCACCGAGCACCGGGGAGCTGTTTTTT. It yields the protein CASSPSTGELFF.

This chain joins TRBV5-6 and TRBJ2-7; D possibly corresponds to TRBD2 (6 bases). The CDR3 spans 14 residues. V was clipped by 4 bases and J by 8 bases, with 19 bases between them. CDR1 is SGHDT and CDR2 is YYEEEE in the germline V gene. CDR3 amino acids: CASSPLSGLSKQYF. CDR3 DNA sequence: TGTGCCAGCAGCCCACTTAGCGGTCTCAGCAAGCAGTACTTC.

The chain links TRBV7-3 to TRBJ1-1; TRBD1 matches 8 bases. CDR3 size: 13 residues. In germline, CDR1 is SGHTA, CDR2 FQGTGA. After removal of 4 bases from V and 5 bases from J, the junction contained 3 bases not matched to a gene. CDR3 bases: TGTGCCAGCAGCTCCGACAGGGGAACTGAAGCTTTCTTT. This encodes CASSSDRGTEAFF.

The genes are TRBV7-9 and TRBJ2-5, with TRBD2 matching over 9 bases. Germline V gene sequence: CDR1 SEHNR, CDR2 FQNEAQ (reference sequence). The ends lost 5 bases at V and 5 bases at J; junction bases unmatched: 15. CDR3 size: 17 residues. Here the CDR3 DNA reads TGTGCCAGCAGCGGCCATGCTGCGGGGGGGACGGGGGAGACCCAGTACTTC. It codes for CASSGHAAGGTGETQYF.

The chain joins TRBV2 to TRBJ1-5, with 9 bases lining up with TRBD1. This CDR3 spans 13 amino acids. Germline CDR1 and CDR2: SNHLY and FYNNEI. J was trimmed by 5 bases and V by 7 bases; bases with no gene match: 3. CDR3 sequence reads: CASTGTGYQPQHF. In DNA form, the CDR3 reads TGTGCCAGCACCGGGACAGGGTATCAGCCCCAGCATTTT.

The gene calls are TRBV2 and TRBJ2-5; 11 nucleotides agree with TRBD1. J was trimmed by 1 base and V by 8 bases; bases with no gene match: 15. CDR3 size: 18 residues. The germline V gene encodes CDR1 SNHLY and CDR2 FYNNEI. The CDR3 region is CASRLGTGGVLVQETQYF. The CDR3 DNA reads as TGTGCCAGCCGACTCGGGACAGGGGGAGTTCTGGTCCAAGAGACCCAGTACTTC. Drawing the rest from reference TRBV2 and TRBJ2-5, the complete variable domain is EPEVTQTPSHQVTQMGQEVILRCVPISNHLYFYWYRQILGQKVEFLVSFYNNEISEKSEIFDDQFSVERPDGSNFTLKIRSTKLEDSAMYFCASRLGTGGVLVQETQYFGPGTRLLVL.

This chain joins TRBV5-4 and TRBJ2-1; tentative D call: TRBD1 (6 bases). Deletions cut 4 bases from V and 7 bases from J, with 12 bases between. The CDR3 runs to 13 residues. The germline gives CDR1 SGHNT, CDR2 YYREEE (reference sequence). This CDR3 is CASSRDRQNEQFF. The CDR3 bases are TGTGCCAGCAGCCGAGACAGGCAAAATGAGCAGTTCTTC.

The chain employs TRBV24-1 and TRBJ1-2; TRBD1 might be the D (6 bases). Germline V gives CDR1 KGHDR, CDR2 SFDVKD. Trimming shortened V by 4 bases and J by 4 bases, and 12 bases separated the two germline ends. The CDR3 covers 14 residues. The CDR3 nucleotides read TGTGCCACCAGTGACAGTACAGGGATCTATGGCTACACCTTC. The encoded protein is CATSDSTGIYGYTF.

CDR3 residues: CASSIAGTVVQETQYF. As DNA, the CDR3 is TGTGCCAGCAGCATCGCCGGGACAGTAGTACAAGAGACCCAGTACTTC. This chain uses TRBV11-2 with TRBJ2-5, with 7 nucleotides matching TRBD1. Unmatched junction bases numbered 11, after V lost 5 bases and J lost 2 bases. Per germline, CDR1 SGHAT and CDR2 FQNNGV. This CDR3 contains 16 residues.

This clone was counted a single time. The chain uses TRBV2 and TRBJ1-1, with D possibly TRBD1 on 6 matching bases. Trimming stripped 8 bases from V and 7 bases from J, with 20 bases between. CDR3 size: 14 residues. Germline loops: CDR1 SNHLY, CDR2 FYNNEI. The CDR3 here is CASVWGRGLGEAFF. The CDR3 DNA sequence: TGTGCCAGCGTTTGGGGCAGGGGATTGGGTGAAGCTTTCTTT. The full variable domain, rest sourced from reference TRBV2 and TRBJ1-1, is EPEVTQTPSHQVTQMGQEVILRCVPISNHLYFYWYRQILGQKVEFLVSFYNNEISEKSEIFDDQFSVERPDGSNFTLKIRSTKLEDSAMYFCASVWGRGLGEAFFGQGTRLTVV.

V usage is TRBV5-1 and J usage is TRBJ2-5, with D uncertain. This CDR3 contains 11 residues. The germline V gene encodes CDR1 SGHRS and CDR2 YFSETQ. Trimming removed 0 bases from V and 5 bases from J, with 2 bases in between. In nucleotides, the CDR3 is TGCGCCAGCAGCTTGGCTGAGACCCAGTACTTC. Its protein product is CASSLAETQYF.